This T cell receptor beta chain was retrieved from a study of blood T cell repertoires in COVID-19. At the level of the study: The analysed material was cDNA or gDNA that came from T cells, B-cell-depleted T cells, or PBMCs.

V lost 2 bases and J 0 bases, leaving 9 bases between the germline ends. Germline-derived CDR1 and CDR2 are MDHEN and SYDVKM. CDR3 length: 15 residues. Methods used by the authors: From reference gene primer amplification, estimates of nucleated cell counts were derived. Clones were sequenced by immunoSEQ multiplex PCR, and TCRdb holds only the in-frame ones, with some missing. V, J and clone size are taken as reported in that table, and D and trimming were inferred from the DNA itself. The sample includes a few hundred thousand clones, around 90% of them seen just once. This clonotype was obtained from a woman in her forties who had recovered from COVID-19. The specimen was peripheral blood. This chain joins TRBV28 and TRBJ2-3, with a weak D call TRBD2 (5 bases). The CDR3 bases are TGTGCCAGCAGTTTAGGGCTAGCAAGCACAGATACGCAGTATTTT. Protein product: CASSLGLASTDTQYF. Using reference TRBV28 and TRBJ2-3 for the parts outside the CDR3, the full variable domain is DVKVTQSSRYLVKRTGEKVFLECVQDMDHENMFWYRQDPGLGLRLIYFSYDVKMKEKGDIPEGYSVSREKKERFSLILESASTNQTSMYLCASSLGLASTDTQYFGPGTRLTVL.